The rows below give T cell receptor beta chains drawn from one sample of a study of radiation and T cells in renal cell carcinoma. Sequencing used immunoSEQ multiplex PCR; TCRdb keeps in-frame clones, though not all of them. This table has approximately 150,000 clones, 88% appearing once. Sample: blood, taken from a patient whose treatment included radiotherapy and nephrectomy. The receptors come from a woman in her seventies with renal cell carcinoma. The CDR3 runs from the conserved cysteine through the conserved F or W.

CDR3 protein: CAWRDRNDEQFF
V gene: TRBV30
J gene: TRBJ2-1

CDR3 protein: CASSLAGTGGLDTQYF
V gene: TRBV5-1
J gene: TRBJ2-3

CDR3 protein: CASSLFGGTGGYTF
V gene: TRBV5-6
J gene: TRBJ1-2

CDR3 protein: CASSLEGFSTDTQYF
V gene: TRBV5-1
J gene: TRBJ2-3

CDR3 protein: CASSAEAGVTQYF
V gene: TRBV2
J gene: TRBJ2-5

CDR3 protein: CASSSRLAQYNEQFF
V gene: TRBV5-1
J gene: TRBJ2-1

CDR3 protein: CASSYARGGSYNEQFF
V gene: TRBV6-5
J gene: TRBJ2-1

CDR3 protein: CASSLAGGGSTEAFF
V gene: TRBV7-2
J gene: TRBJ1-1

CDR3 protein: CASSLTSSTTGANVLTF
V gene: TRBV7-3
J gene: TRBJ2-6

CDR3 protein: CASSLKSRTGYTF
V gene: TRBV7-3
J gene: TRBJ1-2

CDR3 protein: CSVEVNADTQYF
V gene: TRBV29-1
J gene: TRBJ2-3

CDR3 protein: CASSFRDSFTSTDTQYF
V gene: TRBV4-2
J gene: TRBJ2-3

CDR3 protein: CASSIGREGANVLTF
V gene: TRBV19
J gene: TRBJ2-6

CDR3 protein: CASILDSVNTEAFF
V gene: TRBV19
J gene: TRBJ1-1

CDR3 protein: CSALVGGQAHEQYF
V gene: TRBV29-1
J gene: TRBJ2-7

CDR3 protein: CASSPQGTVSLGDTQYF
V gene: TRBV19
J gene: TRBJ2-3

CDR3 protein: CASSLGTGQYSNQPQHF
V gene: TRBV7-9
J gene: TRBJ1-5

CDR3 protein: CASSQWGTSGGASGANVLTF
V gene: TRBV4-3
J gene: TRBJ2-6

CDR3 protein: CASSGSRLYTEAFF
V gene: TRBV2
J gene: TRBJ1-1

CDR3 protein: CASSPGQGGDYGYTF
V gene: TRBV6-6
J gene: TRBJ1-2

CDR3 protein: CASREGSTDTQYF
V gene: TRBV19
J gene: TRBJ2-3

CDR3 protein: CASSENRSYNSPLHF
V gene: TRBV2
J gene: TRBJ1-6

CDR3 protein: CASSLGTSSGNTIYF
V gene: TRBV28
J gene: TRBJ1-3

CDR3 protein: CASSRWGRISGNTIYF
V gene: TRBV19
J gene: TRBJ1-3

CDR3 protein: CASSRGRGTEAFF
V gene: TRBV6-1
J gene: TRBJ1-1

CDR3 protein: CASSIVLGASSPLHF
V gene: TRBV19
J gene: TRBJ1-6

CDR3 protein: CASSPPGLVGGEQFF
V gene: TRBV7-2
J gene: TRBJ2-1

CDR3 protein: CASSLGNTGELFF
V gene: TRBV4-1
J gene: TRBJ2-2

CDR3 protein: CASSLDRRGNTIYF
V gene: TRBV6-8
J gene: TRBJ1-3

CDR3 protein: CASSNTGNSGNTIYF
V gene: TRBV4-1
J gene: TRBJ1-3

CDR3 protein: CASSFGGRETQYF
V gene: TRBV5-4
J gene: TRBJ2-5

CDR3 protein: CASSYYGGTAYNEQFF
V gene: TRBV7-8
J gene: TRBJ2-1

CDR3 protein: CAISEVTGGNNEQFF
V gene: TRBV10-3
J gene: TRBJ2-1

CDR3 protein: CASSSSGANTEAFF
V gene: TRBV7-3
J gene: TRBJ1-1

CDR3 protein: CASSYEGNYGYTF
V gene: TRBV6-5
J gene: TRBJ1-2

CDR3 protein: CSGNSGGAGEQFF
V gene: TRBV29-1
J gene: TRBJ2-1

CDR3 protein: CASSIELAGTGELFF
V gene: TRBV19
J gene: TRBJ2-2

CDR3 protein: CASSQRGNTEAFF
V gene: TRBV6-4
J gene: TRBJ1-1

CDR3 protein: CASSFPLESTDTQYF
V gene: TRBV5-4
J gene: TRBJ2-3

CDR3 protein: CASSWDTEAFF
V gene: TRBV5-6
J gene: TRBJ1-1

CDR3 protein: CASSLVGGQGLNIQYF
V gene: TRBV5-6
J gene: TRBJ2-4

CDR3 protein: CASSLGVGGTEAFF
V gene: TRBV5-6
J gene: TRBJ1-1